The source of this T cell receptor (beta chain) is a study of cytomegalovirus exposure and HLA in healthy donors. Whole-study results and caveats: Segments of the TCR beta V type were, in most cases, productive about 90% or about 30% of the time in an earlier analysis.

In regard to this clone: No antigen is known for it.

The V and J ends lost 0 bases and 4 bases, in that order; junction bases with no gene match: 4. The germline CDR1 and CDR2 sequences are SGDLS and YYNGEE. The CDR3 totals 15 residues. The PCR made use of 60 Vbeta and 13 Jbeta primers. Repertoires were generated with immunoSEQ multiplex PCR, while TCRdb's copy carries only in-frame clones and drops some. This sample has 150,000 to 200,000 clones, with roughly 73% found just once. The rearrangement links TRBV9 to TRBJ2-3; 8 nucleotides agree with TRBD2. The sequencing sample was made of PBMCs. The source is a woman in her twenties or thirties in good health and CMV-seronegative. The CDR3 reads CASSVDPSGPDTQYF. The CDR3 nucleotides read TGTGCCAGCAGCGTAGATCCTAGCGGGCCAGATACGCAGTATTTT.